This is a list of T cell receptor beta chains from one sample in a study of cytomegalovirus exposure and HLA in healthy donors. TCRdb keeps only in-frame clones here, not all; method: immunoSEQ multiplex PCR. The sample has some 150,000 clones; 62% are singletons. The source material was PBMCs. These receptors originate from a middle-aged man in good health and CMV-seronegative. Both conserved end residues are part of each CDR3. The D gene is left open where the match is weak. Expanded clones are given a class, and other clones once, few, many or no size at all.

j_gene: TRBJ2-7; abundance: -; v_gene: TRBV4-3; d_gene: -; CDR3aa: CASSQDLALGVGGNEQYF; CDR3nt: TGCGCCAGCAGCCAAGATCTTGCACTAGGGGTGGGCGGGAACGAGCAGTACTTC
j_gene: TRBJ2-1; abundance: few; v_gene: TRBV7-2; d_gene: -; CDR3aa: CASSLRLESYNEQFF; CDR3nt: TGTGCCAGCAGCTTACGGCTAGAGTCCTACAATGAGCAGTTCTTC
j_gene: TRBJ1-4; abundance: -; v_gene: TRBV4-1; d_gene: -; CDR3aa: CASSHGQASATNEKLFF; CDR3nt: TGCGCCAGCAGCCACGGTCAAGCTTCTGCAACTAATGAAAAACTGTTTTTT
j_gene: TRBJ1-1; abundance: -; v_gene: TRBV6-5; d_gene: -; CDR3aa: CASSIHRDMNTEAFF; CDR3nt: TGTGCCAGCAGTATTCACAGGGACATGAACACTGAAGCTTTCTTT
j_gene: TRBJ2-7; abundance: -; v_gene: TRBV6-5; d_gene: -; CDR3aa: CASRLGQIYEQYF; CDR3nt: TGTGCCAGCAGATTAGGACAGATCTACGAGCAGTACTTC
j_gene: TRBJ1-6; abundance: -; v_gene: TRBV7-2; d_gene: -; CDR3aa: CASSLAGRYNSPLHF; CDR3nt: TGTGCCAGCAGCTTAGCGGGGCGGTATAATTCACCCCTCCACTTT
j_gene: TRBJ1-3; abundance: few; v_gene: TRBV6-5; d_gene: -; CDR3aa: CASSWGGYGNTIYF; CDR3nt: TGTGCCAGCAGTTGGGGGGGGTACGGAAACACCATATATTTT
j_gene: TRBJ2-7; abundance: -; v_gene: TRBV5-1; d_gene: TRBD2; CDR3aa: CASSRTRTSGSEQYF; CDR3nt: TGCGCCAGCAGCCGCACCCGGACTAGCGGGAGCGAGCAGTACTTC
j_gene: TRBJ2-7; abundance: -; v_gene: TRBV4-2; d_gene: -; CDR3aa: CASSQGLETYEQYF; CDR3nt: TGTGCCAGCAGCCAAGGGTTAGAAACCTACGAGCAGTACTTC
j_gene: TRBJ2-5; abundance: -; v_gene: TRBV11-1; d_gene: TRBD2; CDR3aa: CASSSGLAVETQYF; CDR3nt: TGTGCCAGCAGCTCGGGACTAGCGGTGGAGACCCAGTACTTC
j_gene: TRBJ1-1; abundance: -; v_gene: TRBV19; d_gene: -; CDR3aa: CASSMAGYTEAFF; CDR3nt: TGTGCCAGTAGTATGGCCGGGTATACTGAAGCTTTCTTT
j_gene: TRBJ2-5; abundance: -; v_gene: TRBV5-6; d_gene: -; CDR3aa: CASSFYRGETQYF; CDR3nt: TGTGCCAGCAGCTTTTACAGAGGGGAGACCCAGTACTTC
j_gene: TRBJ2-7; abundance: -; v_gene: TRBV5-8; d_gene: -; CDR3aa: CASSFGQQPYEQYF; CDR3nt: TGTGCCAGCAGCTTCGGACAGCAACCCTACGAGCAGTACTTC
j_gene: TRBJ2-5; abundance: -; v_gene: TRBV2; d_gene: TRBD2; CDR3aa: CASSEGTSGVQETQYF; CDR3nt: TGTGCCAGCAGTGAAGGAACTAGCGGAGTACAAGAGACCCAGTACTTC
j_gene: TRBJ2-7; abundance: few; v_gene: TRBV4-1; d_gene: TRBD2; CDR3aa: CASSLELAGSYEQYF; CDR3nt: TGCGCCAGCAGCCTGGAACTAGCGGGGTCCTACGAGCAGTACTTC
j_gene: TRBJ2-7; abundance: -; v_gene: TRBV18; d_gene: TRBD2; CDR3aa: CASSVTSGSNSAYEQYF; CDR3nt: TGTGCCAGCTCCGTGACTAGCGGGTCAAATTCCGCCTACGAGCAGTACTTC
j_gene: TRBJ1-1; abundance: -; v_gene: TRBV27; d_gene: -; CDR3aa: CASQGLNTEAFF; CDR3nt: TGTGCCAGCCAGGGTTTGAACACTGAAGCTTTCTTT
j_gene: TRBJ1-4; abundance: few; v_gene: TRBV4-1; d_gene: -; CDR3aa: CASSQGERGNEKLFF; CDR3nt: TGCGCCAGCAGCCAAGGTGAGCGGGGGAATGAAAAACTGTTTTTT
j_gene: TRBJ2-7; abundance: -; v_gene: TRBV29-1; d_gene: TRBD1; CDR3aa: CSVAQGVNEQYF; CDR3nt: TGCAGCGTTGCCCAGGGGGTAAACGAGCAGTACTTC
j_gene: TRBJ2-7; abundance: -; v_gene: TRBV7-8; d_gene: -; CDR3aa: CASSLAAALYEQYF; CDR3nt: TGTGCCAGCAGCTTAGCCGCGGCGCTCTACGAGCAGTACTTC
j_gene: TRBJ2-3; abundance: medium-sized; v_gene: TRBV7-9; d_gene: -; CDR3aa: CASSRSLRTSTDTQYF; CDR3nt: TGTGCCAGCAGCCGCTCTTTGCGGACTAGCACAGATACGCAGTATTTT
j_gene: TRBJ1-1; abundance: once; v_gene: TRBV27; d_gene: TRBD1; CDR3aa: CASSLGQGFVGDTEAFF; CDR3nt: TGTGCCAGCAGTTTAGGACAGGGGTTTGTCGGCGACACTGAAGCTTTCTTT
j_gene: TRBJ2-7; abundance: -; v_gene: TRBV7-9; d_gene: -; CDR3aa: CASSFRGYEQYF; CDR3nt: TGTGCCAGCAGCTTTCGGGGCTACGAGCAGTACTTC
j_gene: TRBJ2-1; abundance: -; v_gene: TRBV11-3; d_gene: TRBD2; CDR3aa: CASSLGAGTNVLDEQFF; CDR3nt: TGTGCCAGCAGCTTAGGAGCGGGGACGAATGTTCTAGATGAGCAGTTCTTC
j_gene: TRBJ2-7; abundance: -; v_gene: TRBV11-1; d_gene: -; CDR3aa: CASSPRGSTSSYEQYF; CDR3nt: TGTGCCAGCAGCCCCCGGGGGAGCACGAGCTCCTACGAGCAGTACTTC
j_gene: TRBJ1-2; abundance: -; v_gene: TRBV6-5; d_gene: TRBD1; CDR3aa: CASNPQGARDYGYTF; CDR3nt: TGTGCCAGCAATCCCCAGGGGGCGCGAGACTATGGCTACACCTTC
j_gene: TRBJ2-3; abundance: -; v_gene: TRBV18; d_gene: -; CDR3aa: CASSLGSLEPDTQYF; CDR3nt: TGTGCCAGCTCACTTGGGAGCCTCGAACCGGATACGCAGTATTTT
j_gene: TRBJ2-5; abundance: few; v_gene: TRBV6-6; d_gene: -; CDR3aa: CASTHGRGPVETQYF; CDR3nt: TGTGCCAGCACTCACGGGAGGGGGCCAGTAGAGACCCAGTACTTC
j_gene: TRBJ1-5; abundance: once; v_gene: TRBV10-1; d_gene: -; CDR3aa: CASSESASYSNQPQHF; CDR3nt: TGCGCCAGCAGTGAGTCGGCCAGTTATAGCAATCAGCCCCAGCATTTT
j_gene: TRBJ1-2; abundance: -; v_gene: TRBV7-9; d_gene: TRBD1; CDR3aa: CSSRIGTGGHYGYTF; CDR3nt: TGTTCCAGCAGGATCGGGACAGGGGGTCACTATGGCTACACCTTC
j_gene: TRBJ1-2; abundance: few; v_gene: TRBV5-1; d_gene: -; CDR3aa: CASSLGQASPKGGYTF; CDR3nt: TGCGCCAGCAGCTTAGGACAAGCTTCCCCTAAGGGAGGCTACACCTTC